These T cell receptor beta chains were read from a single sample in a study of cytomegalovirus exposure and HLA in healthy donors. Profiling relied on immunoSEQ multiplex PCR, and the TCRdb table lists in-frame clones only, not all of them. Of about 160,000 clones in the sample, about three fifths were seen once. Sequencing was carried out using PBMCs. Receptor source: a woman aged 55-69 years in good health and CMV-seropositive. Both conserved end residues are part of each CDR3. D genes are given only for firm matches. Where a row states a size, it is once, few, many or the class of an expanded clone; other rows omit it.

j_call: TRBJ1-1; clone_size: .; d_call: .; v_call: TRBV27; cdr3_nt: TGTGCCAGCAGTTTAGTCTCGAACACTGAAGCTTTCTTT; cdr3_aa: CASSLVSNTEAFF
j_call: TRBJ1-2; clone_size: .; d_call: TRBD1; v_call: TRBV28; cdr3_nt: TGTGCCAGCAGAACTCAGGGGGCTAACTATGGCTACACCTTC; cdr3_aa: CASRTQGANYGYTF
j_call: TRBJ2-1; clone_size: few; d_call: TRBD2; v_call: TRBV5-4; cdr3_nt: TGTGCCAGCAGCGGGGGACTAGCGGGAGTGGATGAGCAGTTCTTC; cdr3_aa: CASSGGLAGVDEQFF
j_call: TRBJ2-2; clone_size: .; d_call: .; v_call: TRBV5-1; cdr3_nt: TGCGCCAGCAGCTCCCCGGGGTACGGGGAGCTGTTTTTT; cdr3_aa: CASSSPGYGELFF
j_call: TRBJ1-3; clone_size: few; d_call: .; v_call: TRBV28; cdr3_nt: TGTGCCAGCAGTCGATGGAGTGTGTCCTTCTCTGGAAACACCATATATTTT; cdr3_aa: CASSRWSVSFSGNTIYF
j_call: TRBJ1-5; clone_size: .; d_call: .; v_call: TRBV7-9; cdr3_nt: TGTGCCAGCAGCTTAGGTACAGATTATAGCAATCAGCCCCAGCATTTT; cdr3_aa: CASSLGTDYSNQPQHF
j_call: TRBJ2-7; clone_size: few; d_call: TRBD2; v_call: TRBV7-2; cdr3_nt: TGTGCCAGCAGCTTAGGTCCGGGACTAACAACCATCGAGCAGTACTTC; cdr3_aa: CASSLGPGLTTIEQYF
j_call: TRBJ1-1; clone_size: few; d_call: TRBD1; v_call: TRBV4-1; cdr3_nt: TGCGCCAGCAGCCAAGATTATACCGGGACAGGGAGGACTGAAGCTTTCTTT; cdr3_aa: CASSQDYTGTGRTEAFF
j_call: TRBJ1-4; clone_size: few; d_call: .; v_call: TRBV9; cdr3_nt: TGTGCCAGCAGGGAGGGCCTGGTGCTGTTTTTT; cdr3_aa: CASREGLVLFF
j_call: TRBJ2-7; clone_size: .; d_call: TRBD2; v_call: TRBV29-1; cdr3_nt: TGCAGCGTCGCTGGTCTAGCGGGAGGGAGCCACGAGCAGTACTTC; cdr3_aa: CSVAGLAGGSHEQYF
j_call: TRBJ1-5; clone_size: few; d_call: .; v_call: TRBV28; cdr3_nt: TGTGCCAGTTATCCCGGGGGTCACGGTCAGCCCCAGCATTTT; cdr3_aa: CASYPGGHGQPQHF
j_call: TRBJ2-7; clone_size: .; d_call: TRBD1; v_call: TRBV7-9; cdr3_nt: TGTGCCAGCAGCTTAGGGGCAGGGGGCGCAGGGTACGAGCAGTACTTC; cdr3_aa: CASSLGAGGAGYEQYF
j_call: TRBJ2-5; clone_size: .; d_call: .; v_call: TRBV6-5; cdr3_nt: TGTGCCAGCAGTTATCTTGCGGGGGCGGCAGAGACCCAGTACTTC; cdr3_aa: CASSYLAGAAETQYF
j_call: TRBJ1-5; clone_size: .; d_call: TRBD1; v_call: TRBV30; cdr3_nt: TGTGCCTGGAGCGCCGACAGGGTTAATCAGCCCCAGCATTTT; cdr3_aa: CAWSADRVNQPQHF
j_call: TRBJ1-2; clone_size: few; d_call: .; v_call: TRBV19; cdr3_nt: TGTGCCACCCTGGTGGGGGACTCTGGCTACACCTTC; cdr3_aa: CATLVGDSGYTF
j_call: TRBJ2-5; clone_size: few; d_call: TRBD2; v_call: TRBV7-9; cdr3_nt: TGTGCCAGCAGCTCATGGACTAGCGGAGAGAGGGCGGGAGAGCAGTACTTC; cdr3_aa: CASSSWTSGERAGEQYF
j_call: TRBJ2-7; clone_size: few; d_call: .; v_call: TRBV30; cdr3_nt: TGTGCCTGGAGTGTGGGGGCTTACCACGAGCAGTACTTC; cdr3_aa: CAWSVGAYHEQYF
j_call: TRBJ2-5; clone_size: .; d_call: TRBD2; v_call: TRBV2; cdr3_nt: TGTGCCAGCAGTGGAGGCGGGAGAATCGGGGAGACCCAGTACTTC; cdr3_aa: CASSGGGRIGETQYF
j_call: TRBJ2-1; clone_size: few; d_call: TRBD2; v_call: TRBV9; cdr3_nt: TGTGCCAGCAGCTCAGGGACTAGGAACAATGAGCAGTTCTTC; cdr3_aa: CASSSGTRNNEQFF
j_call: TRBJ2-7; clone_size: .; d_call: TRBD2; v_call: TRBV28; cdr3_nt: TGTGCCAGCAGTTCCGGGACTAGCGGGATATACGAGCAGTACTTC; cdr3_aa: CASSSGTSGIYEQYF
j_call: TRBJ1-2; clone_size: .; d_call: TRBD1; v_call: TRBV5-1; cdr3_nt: TGCGCCAGCAGCCCAGGACAGGGGAGAGGGGGCTACACCTTC; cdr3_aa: CASSPGQGRGGYTF
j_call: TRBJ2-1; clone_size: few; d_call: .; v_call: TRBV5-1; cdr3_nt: TGCGCCAGCAGCTCCCTCCCTTACAATGAGCAGTTCTTC; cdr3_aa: CASSSLPYNEQFF
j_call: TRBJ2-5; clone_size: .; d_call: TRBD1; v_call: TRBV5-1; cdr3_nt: TGCGCCAGCAGCGACGGACAGGGCTCCCAAGAGACCCAGTACTTC; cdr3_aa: CASSDGQGSQETQYF
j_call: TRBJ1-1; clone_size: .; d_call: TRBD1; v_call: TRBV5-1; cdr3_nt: TGCGCCAGCAGCTTGGAGCCCCGGACAGGGGGCATGAACACTGAAGCTTTCTTT; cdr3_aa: CASSLEPRTGGMNTEAFF
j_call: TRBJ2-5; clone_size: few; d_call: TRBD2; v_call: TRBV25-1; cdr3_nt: TGTGCCAGCAGTGGCCAGCTTGGACTAGCGGGAGGAGAGACCCAGTACTTC; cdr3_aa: CASSGQLGLAGGETQYF
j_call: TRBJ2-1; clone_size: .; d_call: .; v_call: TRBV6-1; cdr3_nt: TGTGCCAGCAGTCCTCGCGGGACCTCCTACAATGAGCAGTTCTTC; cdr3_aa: CASSPRGTSYNEQFF
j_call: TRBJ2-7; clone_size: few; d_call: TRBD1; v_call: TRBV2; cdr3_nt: TGTGCCAGCAGGACAGGGCGATCCTACTACGAGCAGTACTTC; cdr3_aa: CASRTGRSYYEQYF
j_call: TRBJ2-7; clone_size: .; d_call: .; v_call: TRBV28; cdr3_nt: TGTGCCAGCAGTTTATTGGCGGCCACCTCCTACGAGCAGTACTTC; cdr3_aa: CASSLLAATSYEQYF
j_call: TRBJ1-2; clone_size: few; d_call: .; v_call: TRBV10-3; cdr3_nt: TGTGCCATCAGTGACGAAGGAGCCTATGGCTACACCTTC; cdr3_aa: CAISDEGAYGYTF
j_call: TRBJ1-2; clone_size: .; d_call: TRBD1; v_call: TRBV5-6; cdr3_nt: TGTGCCAGCAGCTTGGACAGGGGGCTAGACTATGGCTACACCTTC; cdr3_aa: CASSLDRGLDYGYTF
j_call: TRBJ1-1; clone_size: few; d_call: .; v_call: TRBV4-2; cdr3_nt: TGTGCCAGCAGCCAAGAAGGGGCAGGAGTAACTGAAGCTTTCTTT; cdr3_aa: CASSQEGAGVTEAFF
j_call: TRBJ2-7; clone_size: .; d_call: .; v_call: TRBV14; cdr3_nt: TGTGCCAGCAGCCTCCCAGGGGCCAACTCCTACGAGCAGTACTTC; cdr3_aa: CASSLPGANSYEQYF
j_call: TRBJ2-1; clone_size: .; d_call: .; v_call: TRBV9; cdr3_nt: TGTGCCAGCAGCGTAGGGGAAGGGGCCTACAATGAGCAGTTCTTC; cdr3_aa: CASSVGEGAYNEQFF
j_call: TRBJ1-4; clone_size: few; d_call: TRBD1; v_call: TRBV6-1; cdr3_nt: TGTGCCAGCAGTGAAAGGGGGCAGACTCTTAATGAAAAACTGTTTTTT; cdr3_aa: CASSERGQTLNEKLFF
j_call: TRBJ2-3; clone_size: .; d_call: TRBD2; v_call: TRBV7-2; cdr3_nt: TGTGCCAGCAGCGACGACTTTAGCGGGCGGGCCGATACGCAGTATTTT; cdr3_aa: CASSDDFSGRADTQYF
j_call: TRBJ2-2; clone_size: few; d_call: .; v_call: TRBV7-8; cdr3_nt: TGTGCCAGCAGCTATGGTCGGGGATCCGGGGAGCTGTTTTTT; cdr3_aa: CASSYGRGSGELFF
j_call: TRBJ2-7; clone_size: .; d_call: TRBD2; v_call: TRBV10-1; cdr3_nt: TGCGCCAGCAGTGGATTGGGGACTAGCTTCTCCTACGAGCAGTACTTC; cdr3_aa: CASSGLGTSFSYEQYF
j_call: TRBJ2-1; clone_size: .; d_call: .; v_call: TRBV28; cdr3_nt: TGTGCCAGCAGCCCGGCGGGACTCAACGGCAATGAGCAGTTCTTC; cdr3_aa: CASSPAGLNGNEQFF
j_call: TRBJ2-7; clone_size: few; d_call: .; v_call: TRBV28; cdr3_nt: TGTGCCAGCAGCGCACCGTCCCCAGTTCCCGAGCAGTACTTC; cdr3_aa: CASSAPSPVPEQYF
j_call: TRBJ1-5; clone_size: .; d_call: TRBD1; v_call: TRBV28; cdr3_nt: TGTGCCAGCAGAACCGGGACAGCAATCAATCAGCCCCAGCATTTT; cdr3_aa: CASRTGTAINQPQHF
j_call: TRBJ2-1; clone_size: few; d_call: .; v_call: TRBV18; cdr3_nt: TGTGCCAGCCTCGAGATACGCGGGCATGAGCAGTTCTTC; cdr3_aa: CASLEIRGHEQFF
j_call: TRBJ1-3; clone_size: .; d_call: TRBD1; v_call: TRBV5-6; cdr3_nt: TGTGCCAGCAGCTTCAGGGGGCCTGGAAACACCATATATTTT; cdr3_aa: CASSFRGPGNTIYF
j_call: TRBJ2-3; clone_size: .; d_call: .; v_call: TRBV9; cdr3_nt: TGTGCCAGCAGCATACGACAGGTCTCAGATACGCAGTATTTT; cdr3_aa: CASSIRQVSDTQYF
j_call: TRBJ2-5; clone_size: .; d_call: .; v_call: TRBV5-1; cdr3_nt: TGCGCCAGCAGCTTCGCTGAGGGACTTGAGTACTTC; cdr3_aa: CASSFAEGLEYF
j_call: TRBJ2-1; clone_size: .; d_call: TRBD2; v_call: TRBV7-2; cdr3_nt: TGTGCCAGCAGTTTCTTAGCGGGGACCTACAATGAGCAGTTCTTC; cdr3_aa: CASSFLAGTYNEQFF
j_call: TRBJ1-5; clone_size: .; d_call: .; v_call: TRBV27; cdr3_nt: TGTGCCAGCAGCCCCACTAGACACCTTTACAATCAGCCCCAGCATTTT; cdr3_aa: CASSPTRHLYNQPQHF
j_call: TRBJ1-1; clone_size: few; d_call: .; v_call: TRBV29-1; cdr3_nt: TGCAGCGTTGATCGGCCAGGCCTCGGGGACACTGAAGCTTTCTTT; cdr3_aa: CSVDRPGLGDTEAFF
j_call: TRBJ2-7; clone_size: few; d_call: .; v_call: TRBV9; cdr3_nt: TGTGCCAGCAGCGTAGACAGCCCCCCCTACGAGCAGTACTTC; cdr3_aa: CASSVDSPPYEQYF
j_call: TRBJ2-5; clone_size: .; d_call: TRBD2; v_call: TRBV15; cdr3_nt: TGTGCCACCAGCAGAGGGAGCGGGAGAACGGGAGAGACCCAGTACTTC; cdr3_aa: CATSRGSGRTGETQYF
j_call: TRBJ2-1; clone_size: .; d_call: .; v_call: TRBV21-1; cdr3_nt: TGTGCCAGCAGCAAACTGGGCTTAGGCTCCTACAATGAGCAGTTCTTC; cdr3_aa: CASSKLGLGSYNEQFF
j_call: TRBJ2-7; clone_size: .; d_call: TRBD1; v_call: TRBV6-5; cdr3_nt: TGTGCCAGCAGTTACTTAATCAGGGGGCGATCTTACGAGCAGTACTTC; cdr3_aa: CASSYLIRGRSYEQYF
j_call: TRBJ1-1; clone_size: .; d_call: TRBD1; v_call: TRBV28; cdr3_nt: TGTGCCAGCAGTCTGCCCGACAGGGGGCCTGAGACTGAAGCTTTCTTT; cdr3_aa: CASSLPDRGPETEAFF
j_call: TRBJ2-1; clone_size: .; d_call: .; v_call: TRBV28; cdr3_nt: TGTGCCAGCAGTCCCCAGGGGAATGAGCAGTTCTTC; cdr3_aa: CASSPQGNEQFF
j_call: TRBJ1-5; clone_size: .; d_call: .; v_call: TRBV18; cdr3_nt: TGTGCCAGCTCACGGGCCGGGACACAAGAGCCCCAGCATTTT; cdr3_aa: CASSRAGTQEPQHF